The 22 T cell receptor beta chains presented below share a single source sample, sequenced in a study of blood T cell repertoires in COVID-19. Assay: immunoSEQ multiplex PCR; the TCRdb copy retains only in-frame clones and omits some. This sample yields 250,000 to 300,000 clones, of which roughly 92% are seen a single time; about 2.2% belongs to the top ten. The sample comprised peripheral blood. These receptors all stem from a woman aged 25 to 39 with COVID-19, enrolled during active disease.

The chain recombines TRBV29-1 with TRBJ2-7; maybe TRBD2 (6 bases). The CDR3 is 12 amino acids. Germline-derived CDR1 and CDR2 are SQVTM and ANQGSEA. V was cut by 7 bases and J by 5 bases, with 15 bases left in between. Here the CDR3 reads CSATLRGNEQYF. CDR3 in DNA: TGCAGCGCGACGCTCCGGGGGAACGAGCAGTACTTC.

This chain connects TRBV7-9 to TRBJ1-2, with D hard to call. The germline gives CDR1 SEHNR, CDR2 FQNEAQ (reference sequence). V lost 2 bases to trimming and J lost 0 bases, with 13 bases between them. This CDR3 has 16 amino acids. The chain's CDR3 is CASSLSFGRTNYGYTF. The DNA of the CDR3 is TGTGCCAGCAGCTTATCCTTTGGCAGAACTAACTATGGCTACACCTTC. The entire variable domain, with the rest obtained from reference TRBV7-9 and TRBJ1-2, is as follows: DTGVSQNPRHKITKRGQNVTFRCDPISEHNRLYWYRQTLGQGPEFLTYFQNEAQLEKSRLLSDRFSAERPKGSFSTLEIQRTEQGDSAMYLCASSLSFGRTNYGYTFGSGTRLTVV.

The rearrangement uses TRBV27 and TRBJ2-7; maybe TRBD2 (6 bases). The length of the CDR3 is 18 residues. Trimming removed 5 bases from V and 3 bases from J, with 26 bases in between. From germline, CDR1 is MNHEY and CDR2 SMNVEV (reference sequence). This chain's CDR3 is CASSIPRQQRLGIYEQYF. The CDR3 nucleotides are TGTGCCAGCAGTATCCCGAGACAGCAGCGACTAGGAATCTACGAGCAGTACTTC.

The rearrangement joins TRBV21-1 to TRBJ1-6; the table's TRBD1 call for D was not verified on the DNA. TRBV21-1 is listed as a pseudogene. The CDR3 loop spans 15 amino acids. The CDR3 sequence: CASSNGDRANSPLHF. The CDR3 coding sequence is TGTGCCAGCAGCAATGGGGACAGGGCTAATTCACCCCTCCACTTT.

Only one count was recorded for this clone. The DNA for the CDR3 is TGTGCCAGCAGTGAAGCCCCTAGCACCGGGGAGCTGTTTTTT. This encodes CASSEAPSTGELFF. J is TRBJ2-2 and V is TRBV6-1; D remains unclear. Looked up from germline, CDR1 is MNHNS and CDR2 is SASEGT. The CDR3 totals 14 residues. V was trimmed by 0 bases and J by 4 bases, leaving 6 bases between them.

A few counts support this clone. This chain joins TRBV19 and TRBJ2-7, with 10 nucleotides matching TRBD2. The trim removed 6 bases at V and 3 bases at J, leaving 5 bases unmatched. This CDR3 is built from 14 residues. Looked up from germline, CDR1 is LNHDA and CDR2 is SQIVND (reference sequence). The CDR3 loop is CASSLAGARYEQYF. CDR3 nucleotide sequence: TGTGCCAGTAGCCTAGCGGGAGCTCGCTACGAGCAGTACTTC.

This clone was seen a single time. The chain combines TRBV2 with TRBJ1-1; TRBD1 matches at 7 bases. CDR3 length equals 16 residues. Germline V gene lookup returns CDR1 SNHLY and CDR2 FYNNEI. V lost 4 bases to trimming and J lost 0 bases; unmatched junction nucleotides: 8. CDR3: CASSGQGGSMNTEAFF. The CDR3 nucleotides read TGTGCCAGCAGTGGACAGGGTGGGTCCATGAACACTGAAGCTTTCTTT.

The chain has TRBV2 and TRBJ2-4, with 8 positions matching TRBD2. The CDR3 spans 15 residues. With V trimmed by 2 bases and J by 6 bases, 6 bases remained unmatched. Per germline, CDR1 SNHLY and CDR2 FYNNEI. In DNA form, the CDR3 reads TGTGCCAGCAGTGAATACAGCGGGAGTAGAAACATTCAGTACTTC. It specifies CASSEYSGSRNIQYF.

This chain joins TRBV7-8 and TRBJ1-1; TRBD1 agrees at 7 bases. With 5 bases clipped from V and 6 bases from J, the junction kept 6 bases outside the gene matches. Germline V gene lookup returns CDR1 SGHVS and CDR2 FQNEAQ. This CDR3 has 13 amino acids. The DNA of the CDR3 is TGTGCCAGCAGCCAGGGACAGCTCGCTGAAGCTTTCTTT. It codes for CASSQGQLAEAFF. The full variable domain, completed using reference TRBV7-8 and TRBJ1-1, is GAGVSQSPRYKVAKRGQDVALRCDPISGHVSLFWYQQALGQGPEFLTYFQNEAQLDKSGLPSDRFFAERPEGSVSTLKIQRTQQEDSAVYLCASSQGQLAEAFFGQGTRLTVV.

CDR3 in amino acids: CASSLALAINEQFF. The CDR3 DNA reads as TGTGCCAGCAGCTTGGCACTAGCGATCAATGAGCAGTTCTTC. The rearrangement joins TRBV5-4 to TRBJ2-1, with 7 bases aligning to TRBD2. The germline V gene encodes CDR1 SGHNT and CDR2 YYREEE (reference sequence). The CDR3 loop spans 14 amino acids. J was trimmed by 6 bases and V by 0 bases; bases with no gene match: 3. Variable domain in full (rest from reference TRBV5-4 and TRBJ2-1): ETGVTQSPTHLIKTRGQQVTLRCSSQSGHNTVSWYQQALGQGPQFIFQYYREEENGRGNFPPRFSGLQFPNYSSELNVNALELDDSALYLCASSLALAINEQFFGPGTRLTVL.

V gene TRBV3-1 (or the pseudogene TRBV3-2) combines with J gene TRBJ1-2, with a weak D call TRBD1 (5 bases). V shed 8 bases and J shed 3 bases, with 13 bases lying between them. Germline V gives CDR1 LGHDT, CDR2 YNNKEL (reference sequence). The CDR3 extends over 13 amino acids. The CDR3 coding sequence is TGTGCCAGCGCAGGGTCACCTGACTATGGCTACACCTTC. Translation: CASAGSPDYGYTF.

The chain has TRBV6-5 and TRBJ2-1; the match to TRBD2 covers 9 bases. Germline CDR1 reads MNHEY; CDR2 reads SVGAGI. With V trimmed by 0 bases and J by 7 bases, 7 bases remained unmatched. The CDR3 has 16 amino acids. CDR3 region: CASSYSASGEMNEQFF. CDR3 nucleotide sequence: TGTGCCAGCAGTTACTCGGCTAGCGGGGAAATGAATGAGCAGTTCTTC.

The chain combines TRBV12-5 with TRBJ2-5; weak D call: TRBD1 (6 bases). CDR3 length equals 12 residues. V was pared by 5 bases and J by 5 bases, with 9 bases between. Germline-derived CDR1 and CDR2 are LGHNT and FRNRAP. CDR3: CASGRQGETQYF. The CDR3 DNA follows: TGTGCTAGTGGTCGCCAGGGGGAGACCCAGTACTTC.

The DNA for the CDR3 is TGTGCCAGCAGTTTCGGGGCTAGCGGGAGAGGAACGAGATACAATGAGCAGTTCTTC. Its translation: CASSFGASGRGTRYNEQFF. V gene TRBV27 combines with J gene TRBJ2-1; 10 bases fit TRBD2. Germline trimming cut 3 bases from V and 4 bases from J; bases unmatched to any gene: 15. Germline V CDR1 and CDR2: MNHEY, SMNVEV (reference sequence). The length of the CDR3 is 19 residues.

The chain employs TRBV5-1 and TRBJ1-3, with no clear D. With 0 bases removed from V and 0 bases from J, the gap between germline ends came to 4 bases. This CDR3 has 14 residues. Germline CDR1 and CDR2: SGHRS and YFSETQ. For the CDR3, the DNA is TGCGCCAGCAGCTTGGCGAGCTCTGGAAACACCATATATTTT. It encodes CASSLASSGNTIYF.

The CDR3 sequence: CASRTGPPGSPLHF. CDR3 nucleotide sequence: TGTGCCAGCAGAACTGGGCCCCCCGGATCACCCCTCCACTTT. This chain links TRBV25-1 with TRBJ1-6; D ambiguous. Germline V lookup: CDR1 MGHDK, CDR2 SYGVNS. V shed 6 bases and J shed 10 bases, with 16 bases lying between them. CDR3 length equals 14 residues.

In its sample, this clone was seen a few times. V usage is TRBV14 and J usage is TRBJ2-7; D is perhaps TRBD2 (6 bases). Germline lookup yields CDR1 SGHDN and CDR2 FVKESK. The CDR3 covers 15 residues. V was shortened by 2 bases and J by 3 bases, with 14 bases between the two germline ends. The CDR3 spells CASSQIAADYYEQYF. CDR3 nucleotide sequence: TGTGCCAGCAGCCAAATAGCAGCGGACTACTACGAGCAGTACTTC.

This rearrangement joins TRBV5-1 to TRBJ2-7, with TRBD1 matching over 10 bases. Germline V gene sequence: CDR1 SGHRS, CDR2 YFSETQ. With V trimmed by 0 bases and J by 4 bases, 7 bases remained unmatched. CDR3 length: 16 residues. Written as DNA, the CDR3 is TGCGCCAGCAGCTTGGCCGCCGGGACAGGGGCTTACGAGCAGTACTTC. This sequence encodes CASSLAAGTGAYEQYF.

The rearrangement uses TRBV7-9 and TRBJ1-3; the match to TRBD1 covers 9 bases. V lost 5 bases and J lost 16; bases outside the gene matches: 9. The CDR3 spans 12 residues. Germline CDR1 and CDR2: SEHNR and FQNEAQ (reference sequence). CDR3 bases: TGTGCCAGCAGCCTAGGGCCTGGACAGGGGTATTTT. Its translation: CASSLGPGQGYF.

The V call is TRBV28, the J call TRBJ1-2, with no clear D. This CDR3 has 14 residues. Germline CDR1 and CDR2: MDHEN and SYDVKM. V shed 3 bases and J shed 2 bases, with 10 bases lying between them. In DNA, the CDR3 is TGTGCCAGCAGTTTGGGAGGCCCCAACTATGGCTACACCTTC. Translating it yields CASSLGGPNYGYTF.

The chain is built from TRBV5-5 and TRBJ1-2, with D maybe TRBD1 (6 bases). In germline, CDR1 is SGHKS, CDR2 YYEKEE (reference sequence). The CDR3 is 13 residues long. Trimming removed 3 bases at V and 3 bases at J, with 9 bases between. The chain's CDR3 is CASSYRTDYGYTF. The CDR3 DNA sequence: TGTGCCAGCAGCTACCGGACAGACTATGGCTACACCTTC.

This clone was seen once. The chain employs TRBV19 and TRBJ2-1; D unclear. Trimming took 4 bases from V and 4 from J, leaving 11 bases between them. The germline V gene has CDR1 LNHDA and CDR2 SQIVND (reference sequence). The CDR3 has 14 residues. The CDR3 DNA follows: TGTGCCAGTAGTAGGGTAGCCAATTACAATGAGCAGTTCTTC. Encoded protein: CASSRVANYNEQFF.